This T cell receptor (beta chain) originates from a study of cytomegalovirus exposure and HLA in healthy donors. Germline assignment: CDR1 GTSNPN and CDR2 SVGIG (reference sequence). The CDR3 length is 14 residues. V shed 4 bases and J 4 bases; nucleotides not matched to a gene: 6. Broader study findings: Highly shared sequence variants in one cluster were likely a sequencing artifact. A previous analysis found most TCR beta V segments productive roughly 87% or roughly 30% of the time. According to the study, roughly 160 TCR beta chains were cytomegalovirus-associated.

In its sample, this clone was seen once. No antigen is known for it. The PCR was carried out with 60 Vbeta primers and 13 Jbeta primers. Per the study methods: In a later analysis, approximately 73 million unique TCR beta chains included roughly 11 million shared by two or more donors. This table comes from immunoSEQ multiplex PCR, and its TCRdb copy is limited to in-frame clones, with some not included. V and J calls and clone size are copied from that table; D and trimming were computed from the DNA. The data show roughly 100,000 clones, around 80% seen once. This chain connects TRBV30 to TRBJ1-5; 8 bases agree with TRBD1. The sequencing sample was made of PBMCs. The sequence came from a man aged 18 to 29 in good health and CMV-seronegative. DNA of the CDR3: TGTGCCTGGACCGGACAGGGCCTAAATCAGCCCCAGCATTTT. It is translated as CAWTGQGLNQPQHF. The full variable domain, completed using reference TRBV30 and TRBJ1-5, is SQTIHQWPATLVQPVGSPLSLECTVEGTSNPNLYWYRQAAGRGLQLLFYSVGIGQISSEVPQNLSASRPQDRQFILSSKKLLLSDSGFYLCAWTGQGLNQPQHFGDGTRLSIL.